This entry lists 27 T cell receptor beta chains sequenced from one sample in a study of neurological immune-mediated disorders. TCRdb re-called the 5' RACE reads with MiXCR, one entry per CDR3 protein. The sample yields about 16,000 distinct CDR3 sequences, 20% to 25% seen once. Sequences were obtained from PBMCs. These receptors were obtained from a man between 50 and 59 years old in good health.

Ten or more counts support this clonotype. The V and J genes are TRBV20-1 and TRBJ2-1, with TRBD2 identical over 11 bases. This CDR3 is built from 15 residues. V lost 5 bases, J lost 6 bases, and 9 bases stayed unmatched. CDR1 is DFQATT and CDR2 is SNEGSKA in the germline V gene (reference sequence). The CDR3 sequence: CSASLAGEGSNEQFF. CDR3 nucleotides: TGCAGTGCTTCACTAGCGGGAGAAGGGTCCAATGAGCAGTTCTTC.

By sample fraction, this clonotype is medium-sized. The chain has TRBV10-3 and TRBJ2-3; no clear D. CDR3 size: 11 residues. Germline loops: CDR1 ENHRY, CDR2 SYGVKD. V dropped 6 bases and J dropped 0 bases, with 1 base sitting between them. CDR3: CAIRSTDTQYF. CDR3 bases: TGTGCCATCAGAAGCACAGATACGCAGTATTTT.

This clonotype was seen at least ten times. The rearrangement links TRBV20-1 to TRBJ2-1; 15 bases are a match to TRBD2. The CDR3 consists of 18 residues. CDR1 is DFQATT, CDR2 SNEGSKA, per germline (reference sequence). Trimming took 3 bases from V and 5 from J; bases not matched to a gene: 11. For the CDR3, the DNA is TGCAGTGCTAGTAGGGGGACTAGCGGGAGGCCGTATCACAATGAGCAGTTCTTC. Its protein is CSASRGTSGRPYHNEQFF.

This clonotype was recorded at least ten times. The chain couples TRBV15 to TRBJ1-5; D is unresolved. V shed 0 bases and J shed 7 bases, with 10 bases lying between them. CDR3 length equals 14 residues. CDR1 LNHNV and CDR2 YYDKDF come from the germline V gene (reference sequence). CDR3 in amino acids: CATSREGSRQPQHF. DNA of the CDR3: TGTGCCACCAGCAGAGAGGGATCACGGCAGCCCCAGCATTTT.

This clonotype was seen at least ten times. The V call is TRBV29-1, the J call TRBJ2-5, with 13 bases that match TRBD2. V lost 7 bases, J lost 5 bases, and 4 bases stayed unmatched. The length of the CDR3 is 13 residues. The germline V gene has CDR1 SQVTM and CDR2 ANQGSEA. The CDR3 region has the DNA TGCAGCGCAGCGGGACTAGCGGGGGAGACCCAGTACTTC. It yields the protein CSAAGLAGETQYF.

The V call is TRBV4-3, the J call TRBJ2-3; TRBD2 is a possible D gene (6 bases). Trimming removed 5 bases from V and 5 bases from J, with 14 bases in between. Germline V gene lookup returns CDR1 LGHNA and CDR2 YSLEER. The CDR3 is made up of 14 amino acids. DNA of the CDR3: TGCGCCAGCAGCTATTATGGGGGGATAGATACGCAGTATTTT. Its translation is CASSYYGGIDTQYF.

This clonotype came up many times. This chain links TRBV29-1 with TRBJ2-2; D is possibly TRBD2 (6 bases). V was pared by 5 bases and J by 5 bases, with 15 bases between. The CDR3 spans 14 residues. CDR1 and CDR2 (germline): SQVTM, ANQGSEA. This CDR3 is CSVLGLEGTGELFF. The DNA of the CDR3 is TGCAGCGTTCTTGGACTGGAGGGGACCGGGGAGCTGTTTTTT.

There are many counts of this clonotype. The chain has TRBV3-1 and TRBJ2-1; unclear D gene. V shed 4 bases and J shed 4 bases, with 14 bases lying between them. CDR1 is LGHDT, CDR2 YNNKEL, per germline (reference sequence). The CDR3 covers 15 residues. CDR3 protein: CASSPARRLYNEQFF. CDR3 DNA sequence: TGTGCCAGCAGCCCCGCCCGGCGCCTTTACAATGAGCAGTTCTTC.

This clonotype was detected ten times or more. The chain is built from TRBV7-2 and TRBJ1-2; TRBD1 is a possible D gene (6 bases). Trimming removed 1 base at V and 5 bases at J, with 14 bases between. CDR3 size: 15 residues. Germline V gives CDR1 SGHTA, CDR2 FQGNSA. The CDR3 reads CASSLGAGGQYGYTF. The CDR3 nucleotides read TGTGCCAGCAGCTTAGGGGCGGGGGGCCAGTATGGCTACACCTTC.

The rearrangement joins TRBV29-1 to TRBJ2-3, with D perhaps TRBD2 (6 bases). CDR3 length: 16 amino acids. Trimming cost V 1 base and J 0 bases, with 14 bases left between them. Per the germline V gene, CDR1 is SQVTM and CDR2 is ANQGSEA. The DNA of the CDR3 is TGCAGCGTTGAAGGCACCCCGAGCGGGAGCACAGATACGCAGTATTTT. It is translated as CSVEGTPSGSTDTQYF.

There are many counts of this clonotype. The V call is TRBV6-5, the J call TRBJ2-3; D is unclear. Trimming pared 2 bases from V and 1 base from J, leaving 13 bases between. The CDR3 is made up of 16 amino acids. CDR1 MNHEY and CDR2 SVGAGI come from the germline V gene. CDR3 in amino acids: CASSYGQLGGTDTQYF. For the CDR3, the DNA is TGTGCCAGCAGTTACGGCCAGCTGGGTGGCACAGATACGCAGTATTTT.

This clonotype was recorded at least ten times. The chain joins TRBV3-1 to TRBJ1-2, with 7 positions matching TRBD1. V was pared by 4 bases and J by 0 bases, with 5 bases of the junction left unmatched. CDR1 is LGHDT and CDR2 is YNNKEL in the germline V gene (reference sequence). CDR3 length equals 15 residues. CDR3 sequence (DNA): TGTGCCAGCAGCCCCGGGACAGCGGCTAACTATGGCTACACCTTC. Translated, it gives CASSPGTAANYGYTF.

This clonotype occurred many times. The chain uses TRBV20-1 and TRBJ2-3; possible D gene TRBD2, 6 bases. Per the germline V gene, CDR1 is DFQATT and CDR2 is SNEGSKA (reference sequence). The ends were cut back, 6 bases at V and 1 base at J, with 14 bases in the middle. CDR3 length equals 14 residues. This CDR3 is CSAQWRGGTDTQYF. The DNA of the CDR3 is TGCAGTGCCCAGTGGCGGGGAGGCACAGATACGCAGTATTTT.

V is TRBV12-3 or TRBV12-4 and J is TRBJ2-1; 8 bases are shared with TRBD1. V lost 2 bases and J lost 3; bases outside the gene matches: 3. The CDR3 has 15 residues. CDR3 region: CASSLTRGHYNEQFF. In nucleotides, the CDR3 is TGTGCCAGCAGTTTAACCAGGGGGCACTACAATGAGCAGTTCTTC.

This clonotype was picked up many times. This rearrangement joins TRBV30 to TRBJ2-5; D unresolved. There are 10 residues in the CDR3. V lost 5 bases, J lost 2 bases, and 3 bases lay in between. The V gene's germline CDR1 is GTSNPN and CDR2 SVGIG (reference sequence). CDR3 nucleotide sequence: TGTGCCTGGGGACAAGAGACCCAGTACTTC. It yields the protein CAWGQETQYF. Using reference TRBV30 and TRBJ2-5 for the parts outside the CDR3, the full variable domain is SQTIHQWPATLVQPVGSPLSLECTVEGTSNPNLYWYRQAAGRGLQLLFYSVGIGQISSEVPQNLSASRPQDRQFILSSKKLLLSDSGFYLCAWGQETQYFGPGTRLLVL.

The table lists this clonotype with many counts. This chain links TRBV7-2 with TRBJ2-7; TRBD2 aligns across 7 bases. Germline assignment: CDR1 SGHTA and CDR2 FQGNSA. CDR3 length: 14 amino acids. After removal of 4 bases from V and 6 bases from J, the junction contained 9 bases not matched to a gene. This CDR3 reads CASSWWTSMGEQYF. The DNA of the CDR3 is TGTGCCAGCAGCTGGTGGACTAGTATGGGCGAGCAGTACTTC.

There are many counts of this clonotype. This chain connects TRBV7-9 to TRBJ2-5; D call uncertain. The germline CDR1 and CDR2 sequences are SEHNR and FQNEAQ (reference sequence). The CDR3 runs 14 residues. Trimming took off 5 bases at V and 4 bases at J, with 14 bases between the two ends. The CDR3 DNA reads TGTGCCAGCAGCGGGGAAACAATTCGAGAGACCCAGTACTTC. Protein: CASSGETIRETQYF.

This clonotype was picked up many times. The chain carries TRBV27 and TRBJ2-2; 9 nucleotides match TRBD2. Germline V lookup: CDR1 MNHEY, CDR2 SMNVEV (reference sequence). The junction had 3 bases not matched to a gene; V was cut back by 3 bases and J by 1 base. The CDR3 loop spans 16 amino acids. DNA for the CDR3: TGTGCCAGCAGTTTCCAGACTAGCGGGAACACCGGGGAGCTGTTTTTT. Amino acid sequence: CASSFQTSGNTGELFF.

This clonotype occurred many times. The rearrangement uses TRBV5-1 and TRBJ2-5; 9 bases match TRBD2. The CDR3 totals 14 residues. Germline V gives CDR1 SGHRS, CDR2 YFSETQ. V trimming: 7 bases; J trimming: 1 base; junction bases outside the gene matches: 5. CDR3 sequence reads: CASQEAGGQETQYF. The CDR3 DNA follows: TGCGCCAGCCAGGAAGCGGGAGGCCAAGAGACCCAGTACTTC.

In this sample, this clonotype is medium-sized. V gene TRBV7-2 combines with J gene TRBJ2-1, with 9 bases matching TRBD2. The CDR3 consists of 15 residues. J lost 9 bases, V lost 5 bases, and 11 bases had no gene match. Germline assignment: CDR1 SGHTA and CDR2 FQGNSA. CDR3 protein: CASSLVAGAGSEQFF. CDR3 coding DNA: TGTGCCAGCAGCCTGGTAGCGGGAGCGGGGAGTGAGCAGTTCTTC.

The V and J genes are TRBV14 and TRBJ2-1; no firm D call. Trimming removed 1 base from V and 4 bases from J, with 8 bases in between. The germline V gene encodes CDR1 SGHDN and CDR2 FVKESK. This CDR3 region has 14 residues. The CDR3 DNA reads TGTGCCAGCAGCCAAGGTGGTGGATACAATGAGCAGTTCTTC. Translated, it gives CASSQGGGYNEQFF.

This clonotype was detected ten times or more. The chain is built from TRBV5-1 and TRBJ2-7, with a weak D call TRBD2 (7 bases). Germline loops: CDR1 SGHRS, CDR2 YFSETQ. V was clipped by 4 bases and J by 0 bases, with 23 bases between them. The CDR3 consists of 18 residues. The CDR3 DNA follows: TGCGCCAGCAGCCCTCGGGGGGCTTCCAGCGGAGCCTCCTACGAGCAGTACTTC. Protein: CASSPRGASSGASYEQYF.

This clonotype was recorded at least ten times. This chain uses TRBV7-2 with TRBJ2-1; D could derive from TRBD1 or TRBD2 (5 bases each). V was pared by 5 bases and J by 6 bases, with 11 bases between. CDR3 length: 13 residues. From germline, CDR1 is SGHTA and CDR2 FQGNSA. As DNA, the CDR3 is TGTGCCAGCAGCGGGGCCGGGGTCAATGAGCAGTTCTTC. Amino acid sequence: CASSGAGVNEQFF.

This clonotype has a count of ten or more. The rearrangement links TRBV7-9 to TRBJ2-5; 8 bases fit TRBD2. Per the germline V gene, CDR1 is SEHNR and CDR2 is FQNEAQ (reference sequence). This CDR3 is 17 amino acids long. V trimming: 3 bases; J trimming: 0 bases; junction bases outside the gene matches: 9. CDR3 DNA: TGTGCCAGCAGCTTGATCTTTCGGGAGGGCTACCAAGAGACCCAGTACTTC. It specifies CASSLIFREGYQETQYF.

This sequence joins TRBV2 and TRBJ1-6, with TRBD1 as a possible D gene (6 bases). This CDR3 has 17 amino acids. In germline, CDR1 is SNHLY, CDR2 FYNNEI. Trimming took 4 bases from V and 7 from J, leaving 20 bases between them. CDR3 sequence: CASSVGATGAGNSPLHF. CDR3 sequence (DNA): TGTGCCAGCAGTGTGGGGGCTACGGGGGCTGGAAATTCACCCCTCCACTTT.

Ten or more counts support this clonotype. CDR3 loop: CASSHAGWAIQYF. In DNA, the CDR3 is TGTGCCAGCAGCCATGCAGGGTGGGCCATTCAGTACTTC. V is TRBV3-1 and J is TRBJ2-4, with D possibly matching TRBD1 (5 bases). Per the germline V gene, CDR1 is LGHDT and CDR2 is YNNKEL (reference sequence). V was trimmed by 3 bases and J by 9 bases, leaving 12 bases between them. The CDR3 is 13 amino acids.

At least ten counts were recorded for this clonotype. CDR3 protein: CASSLGQSSTDTQYF. CDR3 nucleotide sequence: TGCGCCAGCAGCTTGGGACAGAGCAGCACAGATACGCAGTATTTT. The V call is TRBV5-1, the J call TRBJ2-3, with D perhaps TRBD1 (5 bases). This CDR3 comprises 15 residues. The V end was cut by 0 bases, the J end by 0 bases, with 8 bases between. Germline CDR1 SGHRS, CDR2 YFSETQ.